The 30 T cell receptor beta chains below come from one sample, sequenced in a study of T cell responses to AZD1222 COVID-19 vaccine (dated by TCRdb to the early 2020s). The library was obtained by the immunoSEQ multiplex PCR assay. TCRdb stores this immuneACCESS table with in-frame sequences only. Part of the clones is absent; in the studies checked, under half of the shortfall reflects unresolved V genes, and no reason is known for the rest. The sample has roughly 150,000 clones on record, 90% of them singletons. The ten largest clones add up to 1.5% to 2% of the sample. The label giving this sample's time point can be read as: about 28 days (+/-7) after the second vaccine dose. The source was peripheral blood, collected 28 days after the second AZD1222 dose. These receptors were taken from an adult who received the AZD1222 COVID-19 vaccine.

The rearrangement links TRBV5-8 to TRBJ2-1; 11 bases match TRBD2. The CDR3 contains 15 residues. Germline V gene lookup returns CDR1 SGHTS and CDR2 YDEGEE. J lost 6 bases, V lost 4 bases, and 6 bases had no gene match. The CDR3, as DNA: TGTGCCAGCAGCCCAGGGACTAGCGGATTCAATGAGCAGTTCTTC. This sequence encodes CASSPGTSGFNEQFF. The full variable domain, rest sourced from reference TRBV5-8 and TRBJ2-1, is EAGVTQSPTHLIKTRGQQATLRCSPISGHTSVYWYQQALGLGLQFLLWYDEGEERNRGNFPPRFSGRQFPNYSSELNVNALELEDSALYLCASSPGTSGFNEQFFGPGTRLTVL.

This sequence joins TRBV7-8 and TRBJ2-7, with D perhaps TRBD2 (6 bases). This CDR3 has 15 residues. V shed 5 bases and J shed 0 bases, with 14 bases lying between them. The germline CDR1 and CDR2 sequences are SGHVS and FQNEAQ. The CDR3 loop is CASSKEAGSSYEQYV. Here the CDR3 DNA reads TGTGCCAGCAGCAAAGAGGCGGGGAGCTCCTACGAGCAGTACGTC.

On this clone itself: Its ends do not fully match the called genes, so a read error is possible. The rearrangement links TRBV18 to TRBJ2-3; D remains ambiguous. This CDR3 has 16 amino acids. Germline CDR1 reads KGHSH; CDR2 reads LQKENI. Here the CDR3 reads CASSPRAALGTDTQYF. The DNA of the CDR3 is TGTGCCAGCTCCCCACGGGCGGCGCTGGGCACAGATACGCAGTATTTT.

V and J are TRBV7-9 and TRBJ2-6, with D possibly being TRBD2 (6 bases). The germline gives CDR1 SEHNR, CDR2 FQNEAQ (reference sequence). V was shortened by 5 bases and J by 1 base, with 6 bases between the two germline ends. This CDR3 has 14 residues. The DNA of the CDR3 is TGTGCCAGCAGCGGGACTTCTGGGGCCAACGTCCTGACTTTC. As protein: CASSGTSGANVLTF.

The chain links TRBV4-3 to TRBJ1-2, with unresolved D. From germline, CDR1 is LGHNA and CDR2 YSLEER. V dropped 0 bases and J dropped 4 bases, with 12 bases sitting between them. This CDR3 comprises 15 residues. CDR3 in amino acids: CASSQEPDGPYGYTF. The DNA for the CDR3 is TGCGCCAGCAGCCAAGAACCAGACGGTCCCTATGGCTACACCTTC.

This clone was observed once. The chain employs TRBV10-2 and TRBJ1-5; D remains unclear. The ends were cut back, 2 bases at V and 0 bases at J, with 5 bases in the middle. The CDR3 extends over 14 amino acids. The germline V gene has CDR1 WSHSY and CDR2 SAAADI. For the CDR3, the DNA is TGCGCCAGCAGTGAGGCAGGTAGCAATCAGCCCCAGCATTTT. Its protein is CASSEAGSNQPQHF.

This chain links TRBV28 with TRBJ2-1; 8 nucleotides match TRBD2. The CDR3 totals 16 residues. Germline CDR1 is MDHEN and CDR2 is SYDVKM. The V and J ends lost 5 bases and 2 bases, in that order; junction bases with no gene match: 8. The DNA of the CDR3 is TGTGCCAGCAGTCGGGAGGGCGGGGGGCCCTACAATGAGCAGTTCTTC. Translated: CASSREGGGPYNEQFF. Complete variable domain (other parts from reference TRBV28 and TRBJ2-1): DVKVTQSSRYLVKRTGEKVFLECVQDMDHENMFWYRQDPGLGLRLIYFSYDVKMKEKGDIPEGYSVSREKKERFSLILESASTNQTSMYLCASSREGGGPYNEQFFGPGTRLTVL.

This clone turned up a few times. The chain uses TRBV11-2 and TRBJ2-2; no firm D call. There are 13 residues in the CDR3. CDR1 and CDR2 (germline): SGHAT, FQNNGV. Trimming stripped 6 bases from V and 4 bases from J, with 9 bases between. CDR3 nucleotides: TGTGCCAGCAGAGGGCTTACCACCGGGGAGCTGTTTTTT. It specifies CASRGLTTGELFF.

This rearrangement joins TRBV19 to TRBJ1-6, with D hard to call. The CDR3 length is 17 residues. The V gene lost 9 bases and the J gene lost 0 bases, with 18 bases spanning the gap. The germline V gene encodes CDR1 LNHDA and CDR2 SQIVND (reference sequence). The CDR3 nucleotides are TGTGCCAGCGCCAAAGAGGACCGGAGCTCCTATAATTCACCCCTCCACTTT. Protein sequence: CASAKEDRSSYNSPLHF.

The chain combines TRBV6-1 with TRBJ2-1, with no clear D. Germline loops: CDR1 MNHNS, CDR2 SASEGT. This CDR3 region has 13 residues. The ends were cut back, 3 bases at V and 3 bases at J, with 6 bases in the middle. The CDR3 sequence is CASSDRSYNEQFF. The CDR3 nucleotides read TGTGCCAGCAGTGATCGCAGCTACAATGAGCAGTTCTTC.

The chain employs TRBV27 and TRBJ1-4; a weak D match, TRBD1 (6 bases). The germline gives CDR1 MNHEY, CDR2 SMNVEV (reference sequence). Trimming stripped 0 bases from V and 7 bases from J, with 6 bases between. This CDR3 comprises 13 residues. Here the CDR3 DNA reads TGTGCCAGCAGTTTATCAGGGGGTGAAAAACTGTTTTTT. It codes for CASSLSGGEKLFF.

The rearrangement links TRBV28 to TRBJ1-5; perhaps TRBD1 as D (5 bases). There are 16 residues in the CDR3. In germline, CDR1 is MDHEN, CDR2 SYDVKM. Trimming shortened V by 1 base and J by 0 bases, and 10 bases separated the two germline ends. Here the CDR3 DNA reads TGTGCCAGCAGTTTATATCTGGGGGATAGCAATCAGCCCCAGCATTTT. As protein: CASSLYLGDSNQPQHF.

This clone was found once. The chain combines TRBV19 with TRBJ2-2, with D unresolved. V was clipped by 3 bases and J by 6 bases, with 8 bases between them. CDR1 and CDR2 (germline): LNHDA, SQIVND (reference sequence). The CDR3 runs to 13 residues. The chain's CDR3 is CASSIKKPGELFF. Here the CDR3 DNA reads TGTGCCAGTAGTATTAAAAAGCCCGGGGAGCTGTTTTTT.

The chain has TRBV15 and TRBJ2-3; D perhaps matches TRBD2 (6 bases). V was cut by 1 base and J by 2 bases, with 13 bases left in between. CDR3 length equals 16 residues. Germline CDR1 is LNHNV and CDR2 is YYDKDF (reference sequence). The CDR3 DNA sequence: TGTGCCACCAGCAGAGCCCCCGGACTATCCACAGATACGCAGTATTTT. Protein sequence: CATSRAPGLSTDTQYF.

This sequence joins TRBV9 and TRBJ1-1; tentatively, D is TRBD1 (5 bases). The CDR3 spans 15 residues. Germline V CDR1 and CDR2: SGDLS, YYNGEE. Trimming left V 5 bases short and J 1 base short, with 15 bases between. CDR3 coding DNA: TGTGCCAGCAGAGGGCCGGGACCGTCGAACACTGAAGCTTTCTTT. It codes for CASRGPGPSNTEAFF.

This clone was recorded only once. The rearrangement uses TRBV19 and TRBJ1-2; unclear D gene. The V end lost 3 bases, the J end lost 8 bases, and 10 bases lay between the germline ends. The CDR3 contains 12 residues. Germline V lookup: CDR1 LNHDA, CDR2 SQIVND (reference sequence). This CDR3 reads CASSIGRSGYTF. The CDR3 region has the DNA TGTGCCAGTAGTATTGGACGCTCAGGCTACACCTTC.

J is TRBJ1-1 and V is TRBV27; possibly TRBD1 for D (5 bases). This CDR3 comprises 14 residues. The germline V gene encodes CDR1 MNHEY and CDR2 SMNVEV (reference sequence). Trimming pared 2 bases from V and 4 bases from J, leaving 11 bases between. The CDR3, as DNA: TGTGCCAGCAGTTTAATGTCGGGGACCACTGAAGCTTTCTTT. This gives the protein CASSLMSGTTEAFF.

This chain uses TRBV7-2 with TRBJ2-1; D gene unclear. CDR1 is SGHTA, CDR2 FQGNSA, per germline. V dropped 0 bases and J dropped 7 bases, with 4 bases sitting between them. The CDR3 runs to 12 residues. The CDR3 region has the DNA TGTGCCAGCAGCTTAGCGCTTAATGAGCAGTTCTTC. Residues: CASSLALNEQFF.

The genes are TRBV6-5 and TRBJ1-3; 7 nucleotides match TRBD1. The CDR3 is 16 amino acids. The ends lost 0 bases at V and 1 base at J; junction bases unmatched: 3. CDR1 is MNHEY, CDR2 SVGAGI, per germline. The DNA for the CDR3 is TGTGCCAGCAGTTACTCAGGGGGCGCGTCTGGAAACACCATATATTTT. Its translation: CASSYSGGASGNTIYF.

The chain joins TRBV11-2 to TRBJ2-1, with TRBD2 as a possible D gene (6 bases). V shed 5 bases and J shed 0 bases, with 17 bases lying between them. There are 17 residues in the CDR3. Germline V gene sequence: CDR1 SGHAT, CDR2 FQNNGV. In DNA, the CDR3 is TGTGCCAGCAGCCTATTGGGAGGCTATAGCTCCTACAATGAGCAGTTCTTC. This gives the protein CASSLLGGYSSYNEQFF.

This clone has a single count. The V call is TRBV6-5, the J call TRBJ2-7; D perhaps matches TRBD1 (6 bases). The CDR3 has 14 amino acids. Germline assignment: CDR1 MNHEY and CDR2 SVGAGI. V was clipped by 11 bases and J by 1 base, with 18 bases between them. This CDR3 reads CAGSRGTESYEQYF. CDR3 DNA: TGTGCCGGTTCAAGGGGGACCGAGTCCTACGAGCAGTACTTC.

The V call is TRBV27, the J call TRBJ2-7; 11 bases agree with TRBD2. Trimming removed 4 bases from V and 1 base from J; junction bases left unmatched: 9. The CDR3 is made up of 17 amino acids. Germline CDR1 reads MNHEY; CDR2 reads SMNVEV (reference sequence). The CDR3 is CASSSQVAGGRSYEQYF. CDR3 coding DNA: TGTGCCAGCAGTTCCCAAGTAGCGGGAGGGCGGTCCTACGAGCAGTACTTC.

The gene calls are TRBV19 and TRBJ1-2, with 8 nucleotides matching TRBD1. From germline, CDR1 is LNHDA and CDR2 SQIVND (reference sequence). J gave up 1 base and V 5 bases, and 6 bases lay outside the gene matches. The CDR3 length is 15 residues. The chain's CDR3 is CASSPRDRYNYGYTF. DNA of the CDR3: TGTGCCAGTAGTCCGAGGGACAGGTATAACTATGGCTACACCTTC.

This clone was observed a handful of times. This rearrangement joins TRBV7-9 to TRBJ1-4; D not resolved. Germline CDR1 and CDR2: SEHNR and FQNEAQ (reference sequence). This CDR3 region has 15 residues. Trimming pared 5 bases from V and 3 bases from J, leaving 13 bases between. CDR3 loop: CASSPDGSSNEKLFF. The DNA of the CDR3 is TGTGCCAGCAGCCCAGACGGGTCTTCTAATGAAAAACTGTTTTTT. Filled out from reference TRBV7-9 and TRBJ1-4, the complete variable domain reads DTGVSQNPRHKITKRGQNVTFRCDPISEHNRLYWYRQTLGQGPEFLTYFQNEAQLEKSRLLSDRFSAERPKGSFSTLEIQRTEQGDSAMYLCASSPDGSSNEKLFFGSGTQLSVL.

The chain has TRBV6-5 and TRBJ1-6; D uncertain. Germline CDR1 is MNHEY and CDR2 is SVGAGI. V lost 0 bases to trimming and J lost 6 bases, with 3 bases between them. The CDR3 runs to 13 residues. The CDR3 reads CASSYSGNSPLHF. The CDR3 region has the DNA TGTGCCAGCAGTTACTCTGGTAATTCACCCCTCCACTTT.

The CDR3 sequence: CASSLRKGGTANTEAFF. CDR3 nucleotide sequence: TGTGCCAGCAGCTTGCGTAAGGGCGGGACAGCGAACACTGAAGCTTTCTTT. The chain is built from TRBV5-8 and TRBJ1-1, with TRBD1 identical over 7 bases. The CDR3 is 17 residues long. In germline, CDR1 is SGHTS, CDR2 YDEGEE. V gave up 1 base and J gave up 1 base; unmatched junction bases: 10. Supplemented by reference TRBV5-8 and TRBJ1-1, the full variable domain reads EAGVTQSPTHLIKTRGQQATLRCSPISGHTSVYWYQQALGLGLQFLLWYDEGEERNRGNFPPRFSGRQFPNYSSELNVNALELEDSALYLCASSLRKGGTANTEAFFGQGTRLTVV.

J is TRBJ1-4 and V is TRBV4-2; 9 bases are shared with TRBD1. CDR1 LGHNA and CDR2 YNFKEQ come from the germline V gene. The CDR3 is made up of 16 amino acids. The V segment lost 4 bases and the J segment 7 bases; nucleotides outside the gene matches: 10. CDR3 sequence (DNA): TGTGCCAGCAGCCCCTACGCGGGACAGGGTACTGAAAAACTGTTTTTT. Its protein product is CASSPYAGQGTEKLFF.

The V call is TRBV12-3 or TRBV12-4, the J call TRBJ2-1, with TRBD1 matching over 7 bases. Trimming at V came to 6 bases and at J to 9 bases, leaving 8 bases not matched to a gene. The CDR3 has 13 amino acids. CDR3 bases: TGTGCCAGCAGCTTGGGGACAGTGGCTGAGCAGTTCTTC. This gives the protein CASSLGTVAEQFF.

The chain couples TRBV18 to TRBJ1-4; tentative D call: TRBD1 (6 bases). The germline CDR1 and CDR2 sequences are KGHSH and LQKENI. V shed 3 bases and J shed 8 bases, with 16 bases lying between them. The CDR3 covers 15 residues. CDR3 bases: TGTGCCAGCTCACCGCGACAGGTGGATCGGGAAAAACTGTTTTTT. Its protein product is CASSPRQVDREKLFF.

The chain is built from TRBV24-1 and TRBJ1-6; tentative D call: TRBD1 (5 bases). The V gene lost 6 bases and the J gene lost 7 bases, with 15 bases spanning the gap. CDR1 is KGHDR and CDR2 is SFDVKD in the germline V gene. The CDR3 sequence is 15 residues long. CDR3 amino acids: CATSTGKGSNSPLHF. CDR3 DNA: TGTGCCACCAGTACAGGAAAAGGAAGCAATTCACCCCTCCACTTT.